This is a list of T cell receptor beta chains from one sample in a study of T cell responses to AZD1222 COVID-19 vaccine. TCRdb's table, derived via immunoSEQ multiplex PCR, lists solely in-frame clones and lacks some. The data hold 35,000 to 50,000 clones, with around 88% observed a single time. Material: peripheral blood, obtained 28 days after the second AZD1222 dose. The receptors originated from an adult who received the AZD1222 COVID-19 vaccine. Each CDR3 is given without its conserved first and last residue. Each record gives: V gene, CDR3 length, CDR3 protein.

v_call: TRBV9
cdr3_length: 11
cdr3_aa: ASSETLDGSYT

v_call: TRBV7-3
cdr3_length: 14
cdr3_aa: ASSEGTSGSTDTQY

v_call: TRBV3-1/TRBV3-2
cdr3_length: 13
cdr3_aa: ASSFGLAGKNEQF

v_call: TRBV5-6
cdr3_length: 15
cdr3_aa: ASSPRPGGPWNSPLH

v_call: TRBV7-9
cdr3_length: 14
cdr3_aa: ASSLVRVDLRDTQY

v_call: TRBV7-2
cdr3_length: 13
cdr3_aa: ASSVSGRAPDTQY

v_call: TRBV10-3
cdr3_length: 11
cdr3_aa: AIRGLMNTEAF

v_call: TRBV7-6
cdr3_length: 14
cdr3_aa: ASRYIPGEGNQPQH

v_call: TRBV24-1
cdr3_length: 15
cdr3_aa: ATSDNGLAGAYNEQF

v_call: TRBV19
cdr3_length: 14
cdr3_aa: ASSTPGGQGDYEQY

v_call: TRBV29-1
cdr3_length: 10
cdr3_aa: SVVDFYNEQF

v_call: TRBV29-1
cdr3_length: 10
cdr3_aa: SVRQGYTEAF

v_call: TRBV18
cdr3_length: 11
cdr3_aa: ASSIDRGAEAF

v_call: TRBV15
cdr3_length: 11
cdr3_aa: ATAGTGNYEQY

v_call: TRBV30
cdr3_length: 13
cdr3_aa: AWSAGQGISYEQY

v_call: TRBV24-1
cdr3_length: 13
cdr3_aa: ATSDRTSGGETQY

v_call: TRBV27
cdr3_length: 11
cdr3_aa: ASSLEVGYGYT

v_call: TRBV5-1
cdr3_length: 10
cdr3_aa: ASSLPRDEQF

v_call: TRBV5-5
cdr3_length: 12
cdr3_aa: ASSLEYFADTQY

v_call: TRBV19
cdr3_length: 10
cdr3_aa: ASRDTTYEQY

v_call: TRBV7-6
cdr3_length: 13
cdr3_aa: ASSRNLGTLDTQY

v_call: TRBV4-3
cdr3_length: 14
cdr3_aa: ASSQDDRGAYNEQF

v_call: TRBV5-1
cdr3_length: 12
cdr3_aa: ASSLTEPRDIQY

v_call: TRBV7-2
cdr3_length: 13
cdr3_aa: ASSLGDISGNTIY

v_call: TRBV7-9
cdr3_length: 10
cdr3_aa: ASSLEEGEQY

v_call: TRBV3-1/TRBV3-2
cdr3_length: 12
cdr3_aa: ASSSTSGTDTQY

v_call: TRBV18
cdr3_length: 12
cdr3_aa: ASSPDRGSHEQY

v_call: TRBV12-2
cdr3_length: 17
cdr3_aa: ASRLACTGHARAKNIQY

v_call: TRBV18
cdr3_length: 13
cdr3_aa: ASSSGTGDRNTIY

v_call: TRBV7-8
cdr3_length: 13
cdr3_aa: ASSFTTGPNYEQY

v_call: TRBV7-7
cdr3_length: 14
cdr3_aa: ASSLVGLAGVGELF

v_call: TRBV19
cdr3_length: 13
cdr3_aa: ASSIVGLDGYGYT

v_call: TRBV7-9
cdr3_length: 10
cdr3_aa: AITGVPGELF

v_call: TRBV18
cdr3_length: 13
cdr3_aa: ASSPATQASNIQY

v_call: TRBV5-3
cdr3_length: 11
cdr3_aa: ARRGTMNTEAF

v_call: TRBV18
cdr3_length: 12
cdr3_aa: ASSPTGEDTEAF

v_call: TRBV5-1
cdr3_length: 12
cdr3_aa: ASNQGSAAGELF

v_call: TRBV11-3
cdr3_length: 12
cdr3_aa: ASSPGQGLGEQY

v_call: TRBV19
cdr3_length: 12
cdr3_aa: ASSAVGWQETQY

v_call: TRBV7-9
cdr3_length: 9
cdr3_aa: ASSLQGEQY

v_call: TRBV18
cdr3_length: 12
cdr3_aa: ASFTGGSNTEAF

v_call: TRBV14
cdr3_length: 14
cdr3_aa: ASSLLTSGSRETQY

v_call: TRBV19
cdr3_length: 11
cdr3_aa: ASSKRSVTEAF

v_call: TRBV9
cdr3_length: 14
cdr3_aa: ASSVGSSGAYNEQF

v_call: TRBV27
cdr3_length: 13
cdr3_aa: ASSLRREGALGYT

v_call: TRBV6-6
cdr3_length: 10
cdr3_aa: ASMGEGEKLF

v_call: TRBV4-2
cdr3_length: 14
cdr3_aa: ASSQDQDAWAYEQY

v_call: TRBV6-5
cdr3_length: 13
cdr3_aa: ASKPESSYNSPLH

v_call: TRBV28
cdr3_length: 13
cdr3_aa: ASRGVGYSNQPQH

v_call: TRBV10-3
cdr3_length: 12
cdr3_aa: AISDDTSSYEQY

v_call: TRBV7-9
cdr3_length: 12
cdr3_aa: ASSGTVSYNEQF

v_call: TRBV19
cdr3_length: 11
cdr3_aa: ASSGQGEDTQY